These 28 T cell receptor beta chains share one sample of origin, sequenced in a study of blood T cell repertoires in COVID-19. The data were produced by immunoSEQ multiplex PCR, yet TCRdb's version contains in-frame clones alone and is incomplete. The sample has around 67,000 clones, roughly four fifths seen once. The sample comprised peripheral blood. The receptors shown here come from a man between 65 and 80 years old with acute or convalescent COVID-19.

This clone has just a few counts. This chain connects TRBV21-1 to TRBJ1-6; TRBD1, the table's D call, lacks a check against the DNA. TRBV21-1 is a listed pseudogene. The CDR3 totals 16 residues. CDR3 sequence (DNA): TGTGCCAGCAGCAAAGCCTCCGGGACACCTTGTTCACCCCTCCACTTT. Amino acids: CASSKASGTPCSPLHF.

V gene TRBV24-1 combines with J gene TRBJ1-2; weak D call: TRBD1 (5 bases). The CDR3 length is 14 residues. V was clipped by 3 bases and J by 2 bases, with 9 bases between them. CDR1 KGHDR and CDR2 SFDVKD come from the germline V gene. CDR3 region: CATSDRQRNYGYTF. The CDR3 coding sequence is TGTGCCACCAGTGATCGACAGAGGAACTATGGCTACACCTTC.

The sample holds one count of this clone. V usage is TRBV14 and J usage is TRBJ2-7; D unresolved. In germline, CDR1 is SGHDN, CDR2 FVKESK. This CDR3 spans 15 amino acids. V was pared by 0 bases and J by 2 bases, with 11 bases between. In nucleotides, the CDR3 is TGTGCCAGCAGCCAAGATCAAGTGAGGCCCTACGAGCAGTACTTC. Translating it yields CASSQDQVRPYEQYF.

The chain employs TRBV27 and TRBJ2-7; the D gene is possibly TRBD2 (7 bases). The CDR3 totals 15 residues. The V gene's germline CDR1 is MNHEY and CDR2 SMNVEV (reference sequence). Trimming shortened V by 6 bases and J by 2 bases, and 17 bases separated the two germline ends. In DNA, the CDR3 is TGTGCCAGCAGCCGGGGGGCAGGGTTCACCTACGAGCAGTACTTC. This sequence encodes CASSRGAGFTYEQYF.

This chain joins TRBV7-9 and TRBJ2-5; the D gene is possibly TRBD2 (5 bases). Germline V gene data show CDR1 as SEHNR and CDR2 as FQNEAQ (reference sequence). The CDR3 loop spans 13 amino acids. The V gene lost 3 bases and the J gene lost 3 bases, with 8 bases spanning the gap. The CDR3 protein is CASSLWREETQYF. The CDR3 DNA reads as TGTGCCAGCAGCTTGTGGCGGGAAGAGACCCAGTACTTC.

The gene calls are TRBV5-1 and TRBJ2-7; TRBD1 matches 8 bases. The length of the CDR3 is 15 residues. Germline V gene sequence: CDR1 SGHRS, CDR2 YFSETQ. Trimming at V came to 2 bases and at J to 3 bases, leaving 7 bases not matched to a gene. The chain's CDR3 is CASSLSTGVGYEQYF. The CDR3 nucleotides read TGCGCCAGCAGCTTATCGACAGGGGTGGGCTACGAGCAGTACTTC.

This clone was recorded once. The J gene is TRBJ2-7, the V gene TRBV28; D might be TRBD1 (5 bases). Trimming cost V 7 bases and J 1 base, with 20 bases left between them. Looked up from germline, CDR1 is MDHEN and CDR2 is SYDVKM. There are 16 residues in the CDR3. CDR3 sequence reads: CASTPFAGSFSYEQYF. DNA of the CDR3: TGTGCCAGCACCCCGTTTGCAGGGTCGTTTTCCTACGAGCAGTACTTC. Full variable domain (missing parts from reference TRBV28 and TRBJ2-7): DVKVTQSSRYLVKRTGEKVFLECVQDMDHENMFWYRQDPGLGLRLIYFSYDVKMKEKGDIPEGYSVSREKKERFSLILESASTNQTSMYLCASTPFAGSFSYEQYFGPGTRLTVT.

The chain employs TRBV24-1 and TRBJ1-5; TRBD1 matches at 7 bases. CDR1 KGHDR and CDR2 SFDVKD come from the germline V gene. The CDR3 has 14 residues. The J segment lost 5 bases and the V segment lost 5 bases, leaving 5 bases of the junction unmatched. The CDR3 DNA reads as TGTGCCACCAGTGGTGACAGGGAAGATCAGCCCCAGCATTTT. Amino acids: CATSGDREDQPQHF.

The CDR3 nucleotides read TGTGCCAGCAGCCGAGGACCCACGGGGTACGAGCAGTACTTC. It yields the protein CASSRGPTGYEQYF. The V gene is TRBV5-6, the J gene TRBJ2-7, with D possibly being TRBD2 (5 bases). CDR3 size: 14 residues. V lost 4 bases and J lost 4, with 15 bases in between. Germline lookup yields CDR1 SGHDT and CDR2 YYEEEE.

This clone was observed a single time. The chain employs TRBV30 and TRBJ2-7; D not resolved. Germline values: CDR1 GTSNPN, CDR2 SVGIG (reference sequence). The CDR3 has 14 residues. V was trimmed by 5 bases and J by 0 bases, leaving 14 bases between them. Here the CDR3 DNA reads TGTGCCTGGGGCCTCGAGGTGGGCTCCTACGAGCAGTACTTC. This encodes CAWGLEVGSYEQYF.

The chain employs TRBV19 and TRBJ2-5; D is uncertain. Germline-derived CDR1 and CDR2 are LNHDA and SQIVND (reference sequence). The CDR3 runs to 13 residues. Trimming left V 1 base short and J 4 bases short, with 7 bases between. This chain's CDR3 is CASSIVQAETQYF. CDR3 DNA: TGTGCCAGTAGTATAGTTCAGGCAGAGACCCAGTACTTC.

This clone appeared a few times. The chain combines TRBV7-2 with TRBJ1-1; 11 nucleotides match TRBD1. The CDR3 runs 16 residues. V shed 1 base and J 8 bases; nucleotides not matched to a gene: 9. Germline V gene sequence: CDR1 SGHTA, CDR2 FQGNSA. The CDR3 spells CASSLVWDRGLAEAFF. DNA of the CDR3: TGTGCCAGCAGCTTAGTGTGGGACAGGGGGTTAGCAGAAGCTTTCTTT.

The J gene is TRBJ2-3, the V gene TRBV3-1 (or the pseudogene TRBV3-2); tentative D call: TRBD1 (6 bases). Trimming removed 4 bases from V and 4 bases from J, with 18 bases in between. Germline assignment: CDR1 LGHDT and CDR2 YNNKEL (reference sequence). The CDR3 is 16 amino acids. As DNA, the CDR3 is TGTGCCAGCAGCCTACTTAGGGGGACGGGCGCAGATACGCAGTATTTT. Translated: CASSLLRGTGADTQYF.

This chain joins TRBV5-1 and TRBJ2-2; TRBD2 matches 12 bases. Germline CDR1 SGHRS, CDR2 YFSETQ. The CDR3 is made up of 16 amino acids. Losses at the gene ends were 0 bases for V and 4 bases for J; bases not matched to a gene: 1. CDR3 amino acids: CASSLGTSGVTGELFF. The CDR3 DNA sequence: TGCGCCAGCAGCTTGGGGACTAGCGGGGTCACCGGGGAGCTGTTTTTT.

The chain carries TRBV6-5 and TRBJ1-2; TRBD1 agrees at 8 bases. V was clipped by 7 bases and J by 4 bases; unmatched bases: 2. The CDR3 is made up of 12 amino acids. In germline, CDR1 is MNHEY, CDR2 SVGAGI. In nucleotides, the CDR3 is TGTGCCAGCAAAGGGACAGGCTATGGCTACACCTTC. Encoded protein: CASKGTGYGYTF.

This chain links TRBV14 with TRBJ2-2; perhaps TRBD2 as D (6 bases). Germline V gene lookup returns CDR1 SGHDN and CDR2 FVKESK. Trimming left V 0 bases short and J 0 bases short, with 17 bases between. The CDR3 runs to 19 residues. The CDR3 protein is CASSQEGGEARANTGELFF. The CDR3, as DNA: TGTGCCAGCAGCCAAGAAGGAGGGGAAGCCAGGGCGAACACCGGGGAGCTGTTTTTT.

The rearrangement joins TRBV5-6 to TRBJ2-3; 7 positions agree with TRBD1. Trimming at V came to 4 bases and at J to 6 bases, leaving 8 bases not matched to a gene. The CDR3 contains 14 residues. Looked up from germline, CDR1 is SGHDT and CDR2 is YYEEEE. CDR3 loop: CASSGGRGYDTQYF. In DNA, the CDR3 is TGTGCCAGCAGCGGAGGCAGGGGGTATGATACGCAGTATTTT.

CDR3 nucleotide sequence: TGTGCCAGCAGTAACCCTAGGGGTCCAGATACGCAGTATTTT. Protein: CASSNPRGPDTQYF. The V call is TRBV6-5, the J call TRBJ2-3, with D tentatively TRBD1 (5 bases). Trimming pared 5 bases from V and 4 bases from J, leaving 13 bases between. Germline CDR1 reads MNHEY; CDR2 reads SVGAGI. The CDR3 contains 14 residues.

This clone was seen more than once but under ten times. The CDR3 loop reads CASSLGQDSNQPQHF. CDR3 sequence (DNA): TGTGCCAGCAGCTTAGGGCAGGATAGCAATCAGCCCCAGCATTTT. The rearrangement links TRBV7-8 to TRBJ1-5, with D unclear. The CDR3 is 15 amino acids. The germline V and J ends were trimmed by 1 base and 0 bases, with 7 bases remaining between them. Germline V gene sequence: CDR1 SGHVS, CDR2 FQNEAQ.

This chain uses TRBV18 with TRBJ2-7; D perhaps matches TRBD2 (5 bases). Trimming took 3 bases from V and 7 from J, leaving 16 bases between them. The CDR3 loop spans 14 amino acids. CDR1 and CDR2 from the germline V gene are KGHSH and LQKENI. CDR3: CASSPGGSRGEQYF. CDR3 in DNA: TGTGCCAGCTCACCTGGAGGCAGCCGTGGGGAGCAGTACTTC.

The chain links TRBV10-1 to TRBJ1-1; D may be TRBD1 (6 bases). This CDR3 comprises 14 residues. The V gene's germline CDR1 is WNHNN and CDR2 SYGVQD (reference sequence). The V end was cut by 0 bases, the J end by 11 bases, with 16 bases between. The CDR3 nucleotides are TGCGCCAGCAGTGAGTCGGGCAGGGGCGGTCAGGCTTTCTTT. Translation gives CASSESGRGGQAFF.

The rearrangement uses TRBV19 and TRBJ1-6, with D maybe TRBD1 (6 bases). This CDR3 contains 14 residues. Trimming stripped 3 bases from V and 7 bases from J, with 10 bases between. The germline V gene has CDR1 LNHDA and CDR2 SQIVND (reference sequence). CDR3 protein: CASSIQGKNSPLHF. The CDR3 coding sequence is TGTGCCAGTAGTATCCAGGGGAAAAATTCACCCCTCCACTTT.

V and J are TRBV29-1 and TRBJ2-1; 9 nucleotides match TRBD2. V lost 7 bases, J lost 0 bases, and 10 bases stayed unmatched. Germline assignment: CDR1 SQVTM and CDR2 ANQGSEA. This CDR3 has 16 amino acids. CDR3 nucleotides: TGCAGCGCCCGAGGACCGACTAGCGGCTCCTACAATGAGCAGTTCTTC. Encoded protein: CSARGPTSGSYNEQFF.

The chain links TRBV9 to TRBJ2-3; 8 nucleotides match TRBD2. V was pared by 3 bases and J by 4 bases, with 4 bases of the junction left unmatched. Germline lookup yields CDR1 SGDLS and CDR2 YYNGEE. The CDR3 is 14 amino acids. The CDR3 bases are TGTGCCAGCAGCGCCGGGGGGGGCCCAGATACGCAGTATTTT. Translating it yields CASSAGGGPDTQYF.

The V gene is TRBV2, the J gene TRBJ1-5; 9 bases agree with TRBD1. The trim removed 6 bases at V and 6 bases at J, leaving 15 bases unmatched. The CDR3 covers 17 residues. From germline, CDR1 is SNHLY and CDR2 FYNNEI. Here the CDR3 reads CASRVPGQGPRGQPQHF. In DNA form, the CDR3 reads TGTGCCAGCAGAGTCCCGGGACAGGGCCCGAGGGGTCAGCCCCAGCATTTT.

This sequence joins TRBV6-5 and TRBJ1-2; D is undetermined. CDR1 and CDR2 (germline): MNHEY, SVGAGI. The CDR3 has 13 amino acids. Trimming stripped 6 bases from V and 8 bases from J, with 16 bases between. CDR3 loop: CASSLSPSGGYTF. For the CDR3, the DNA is TGTGCCAGCAGCCTATCTCCGTCGGGGGGCTACACCTTC.

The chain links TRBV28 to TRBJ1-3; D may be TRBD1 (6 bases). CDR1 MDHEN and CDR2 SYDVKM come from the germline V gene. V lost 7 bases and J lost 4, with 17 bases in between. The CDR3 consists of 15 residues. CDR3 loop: CASNAGQYYGNTIYF. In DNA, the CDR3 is TGTGCCAGCAACGCTGGACAGTACTACGGAAACACCATATATTTT.

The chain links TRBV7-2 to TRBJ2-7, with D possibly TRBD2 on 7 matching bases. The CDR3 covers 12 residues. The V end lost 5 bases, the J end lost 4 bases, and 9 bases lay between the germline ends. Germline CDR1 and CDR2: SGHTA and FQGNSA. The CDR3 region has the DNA TGTGCCAGCAGCCGGGGGGCTTACGAGCAGTACTTC. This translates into CASSRGAYEQYF. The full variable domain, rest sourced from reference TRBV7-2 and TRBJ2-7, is GAGVSQSPSNKVTEKGKDVELRCDPISGHTALYWYRQSLGQGLEFLIYFQGNSAPDKSGLPSDRFSAERTGGSVSTLTIQRTQQEDSAVYLCASSRGAYEQYFGPGTRLTVT.